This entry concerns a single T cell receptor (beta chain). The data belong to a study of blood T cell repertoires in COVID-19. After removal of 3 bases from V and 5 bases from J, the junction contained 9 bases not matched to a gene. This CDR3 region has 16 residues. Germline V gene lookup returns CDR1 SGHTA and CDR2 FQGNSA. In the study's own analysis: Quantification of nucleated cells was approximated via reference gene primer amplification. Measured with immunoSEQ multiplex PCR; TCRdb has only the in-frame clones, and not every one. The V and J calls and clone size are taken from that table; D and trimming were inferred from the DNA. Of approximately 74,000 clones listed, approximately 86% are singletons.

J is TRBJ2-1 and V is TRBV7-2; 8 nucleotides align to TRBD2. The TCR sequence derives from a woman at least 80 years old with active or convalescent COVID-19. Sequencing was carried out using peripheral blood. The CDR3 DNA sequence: TGTGCCAGCAGCTTCCCGCTTGGCGGGGGGCACAATGAGCAGTTCTTC. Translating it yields CASSFPLGGGHNEQFF.